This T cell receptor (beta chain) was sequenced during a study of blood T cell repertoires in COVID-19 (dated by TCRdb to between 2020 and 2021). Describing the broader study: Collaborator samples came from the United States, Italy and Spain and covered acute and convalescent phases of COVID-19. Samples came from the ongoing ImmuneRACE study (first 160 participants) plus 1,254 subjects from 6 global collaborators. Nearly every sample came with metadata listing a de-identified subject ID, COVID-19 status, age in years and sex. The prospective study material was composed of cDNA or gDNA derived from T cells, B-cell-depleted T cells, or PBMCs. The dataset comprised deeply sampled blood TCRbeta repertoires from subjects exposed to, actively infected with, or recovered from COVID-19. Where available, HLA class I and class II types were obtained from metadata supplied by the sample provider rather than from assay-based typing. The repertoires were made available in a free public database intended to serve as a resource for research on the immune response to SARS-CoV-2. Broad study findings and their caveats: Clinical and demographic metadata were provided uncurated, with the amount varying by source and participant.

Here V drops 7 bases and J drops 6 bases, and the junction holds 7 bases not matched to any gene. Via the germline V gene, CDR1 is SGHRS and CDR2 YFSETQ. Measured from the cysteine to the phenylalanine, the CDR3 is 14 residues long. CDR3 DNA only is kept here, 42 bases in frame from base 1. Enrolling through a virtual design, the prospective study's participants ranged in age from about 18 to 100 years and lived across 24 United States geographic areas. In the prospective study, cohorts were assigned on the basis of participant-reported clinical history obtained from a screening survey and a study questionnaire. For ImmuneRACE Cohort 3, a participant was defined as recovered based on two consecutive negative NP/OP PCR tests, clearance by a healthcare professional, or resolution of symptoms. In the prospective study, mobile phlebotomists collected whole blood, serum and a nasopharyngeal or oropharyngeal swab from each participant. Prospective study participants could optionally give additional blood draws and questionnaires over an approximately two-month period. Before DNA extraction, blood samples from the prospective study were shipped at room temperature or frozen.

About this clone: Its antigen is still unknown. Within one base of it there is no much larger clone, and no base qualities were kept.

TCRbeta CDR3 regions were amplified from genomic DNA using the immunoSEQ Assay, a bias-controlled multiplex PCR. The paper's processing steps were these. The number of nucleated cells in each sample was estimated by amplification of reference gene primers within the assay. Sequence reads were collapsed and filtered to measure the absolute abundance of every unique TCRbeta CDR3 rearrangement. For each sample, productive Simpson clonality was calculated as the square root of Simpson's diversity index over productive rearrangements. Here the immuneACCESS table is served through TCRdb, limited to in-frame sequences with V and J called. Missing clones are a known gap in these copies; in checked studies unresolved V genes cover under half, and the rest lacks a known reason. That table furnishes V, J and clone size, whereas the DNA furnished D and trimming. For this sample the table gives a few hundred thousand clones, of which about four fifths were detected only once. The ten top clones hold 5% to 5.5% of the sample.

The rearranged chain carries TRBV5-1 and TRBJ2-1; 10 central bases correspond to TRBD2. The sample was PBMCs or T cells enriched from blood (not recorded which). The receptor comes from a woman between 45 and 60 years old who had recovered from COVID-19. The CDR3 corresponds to CASATSGSLNEQFF. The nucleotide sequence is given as TGCGCCAGCGCGACTAGCGGGTCCCTCAATGAGCAGTTCTTC.